The present T cell receptor (beta chain) was sequenced within a study of cytotoxic CD8 clonotypes in ibrutinib-treated CLL. Trimming shortened V by 6 bases and J by 0 bases, and 12 bases separated the two germline ends. CDR1 is SQVTM and CDR2 is ANQGSEA in the germline V gene. The CDR3 loop spans 13 amino acids. Assay: immunoSEQ multiplex PCR; the TCRdb copy retains only in-frame clones and omits some. The sample has fewer than 90,000 clones; 85% to 90% are singletons. The chain couples TRBV29-1 to TRBJ2-7; D possibly corresponds to TRBD1 (5 bases). Source: PBMCs, taken before ibrutinib treatment. The sequence came from a human donor with chronic lymphocytic leukemia. CDR3 residues: CSVETDSSYEQYF. The CDR3 nucleotides read TGCAGCGTAGAGACAGATTCCTCCTACGAGCAGTACTTC.